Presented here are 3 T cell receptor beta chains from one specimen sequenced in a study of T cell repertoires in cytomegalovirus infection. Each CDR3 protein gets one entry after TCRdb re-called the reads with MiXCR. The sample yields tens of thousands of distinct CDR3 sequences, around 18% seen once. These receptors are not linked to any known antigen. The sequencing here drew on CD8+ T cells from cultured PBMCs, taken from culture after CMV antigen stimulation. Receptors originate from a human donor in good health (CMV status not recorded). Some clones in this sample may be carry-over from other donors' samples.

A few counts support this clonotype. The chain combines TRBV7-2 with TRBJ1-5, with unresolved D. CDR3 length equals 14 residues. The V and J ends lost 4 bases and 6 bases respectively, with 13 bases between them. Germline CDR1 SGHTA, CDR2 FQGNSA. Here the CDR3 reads CASSSVLGSQPQHF. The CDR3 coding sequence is TGTGCCAGCAGCTCCGTCCTGGGGTCTCAGCCCCAGCATTTT.

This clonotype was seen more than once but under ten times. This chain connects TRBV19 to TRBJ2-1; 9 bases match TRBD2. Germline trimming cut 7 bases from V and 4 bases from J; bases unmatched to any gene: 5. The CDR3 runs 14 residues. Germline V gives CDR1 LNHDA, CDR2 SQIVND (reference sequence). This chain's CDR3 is CASMTSGLYNEQFF. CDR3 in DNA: TGTGCCAGTATGACTAGCGGTCTATACAATGAGCAGTTCTTC.

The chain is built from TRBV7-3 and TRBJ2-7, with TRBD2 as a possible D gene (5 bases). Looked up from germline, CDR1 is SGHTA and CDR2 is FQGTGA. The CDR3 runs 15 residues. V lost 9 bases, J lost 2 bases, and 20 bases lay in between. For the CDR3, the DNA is TGTGCCAGGTATGACCGGGATCGATCACCCTACGAGCAGTACTTC. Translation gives CARYDRDRSPYEQYF.